The 29 T cell receptor beta chains below come from one sample, sequenced in a study of blood T cell repertoires in COVID-19. Only in-frame clones appear in the TCRdb table, and some are missing; sequencing was by immunoSEQ multiplex PCR. The sample yields around 68,000 clones, about 86% seen once. Material: peripheral blood. All receptors derive from a man aged 40-49 years with COVID-19, enrolled during active disease.

The J gene is TRBJ2-3, the V gene TRBV5-5; 11 bases fit TRBD1. The CDR3 totals 16 residues. Trimming cost V 4 bases and J 6 bases; bases outside gene matches: 10. Germline V gene lookup returns CDR1 SGHKS and CDR2 YYEKEE (reference sequence). CDR3 in amino acids: CASSRRTGGGVDTQYF. DNA for the CDR3: TGTGCCAGCAGCAGACGGACAGGGGGCGGGGTGGATACGCAGTATTTT.

This chain uses TRBV7-3 with TRBJ1-5; TRBD1 might be the D (6 bases). CDR3 length: 14 amino acids. Per the germline V gene, CDR1 is SGHTA and CDR2 is FQGTGA. V was clipped by 4 bases and J by 6 bases, with 13 bases between them. CDR3 in amino acids: CASSYGTSSQPQHF. In nucleotides, the CDR3 is TGTGCCAGCAGCTACGGGACAAGTAGTCAGCCCCAGCATTTT. Looking up the rest from reference TRBV7-3 and TRBJ1-5 gives the full variable domain: GAGVSQTPSNKVTEKGKYVELRCDPISGHTALYWYRQSLGQGPEFLIYFQGTGAADDSGLPNDRFFAVRPEGSVSTLKIQRTERGDSAVYLCASSYGTSSQPQHFGDGTRLSIL.

The chain is built from TRBV30 and TRBJ2-5; D remains ambiguous. From germline, CDR1 is GTSNPN and CDR2 SVGIG (reference sequence). The CDR3 contains 14 residues. Trimming shortened V by 1 base and J by 0 bases, and 9 bases separated the two germline ends. The CDR3 DNA sequence: TGTGCCTGGAGTGGGTACATGTACCAAGAGACCCAGTACTTC. Its translation is CAWSGYMYQETQYF.

Here the CDR3 DNA reads TGTGCCAGCAGTGGACCCGGGACAGGAGACCGCCAAGAGACCCAGTACTTC. Its protein is CASSGPGTGDRQETQYF. The genes are TRBV28 and TRBJ2-5; 8 nucleotides match TRBD1. In germline, CDR1 is MDHEN, CDR2 SYDVKM. This CDR3 comprises 17 residues. Trimming at V came to 5 bases and at J to 1 base, leaving 12 bases not matched to a gene.

This chain joins TRBV3-1 (or the pseudogene TRBV3-2) and TRBJ2-5; the D gene is possibly TRBD2 (7 bases). Germline V gene lookup returns CDR1 LGHDT and CDR2 YNNKEL (reference sequence). The CDR3 runs to 17 residues. Trimming removed 5 bases from V and 2 bases from J, with 21 bases in between. In DNA, the CDR3 is TGTGCCAGCAGCGGAGAGGGTCTCGGGGGGCCTCAAGAGACCCAGTACTTC. Translation: CASSGEGLGGPQETQYF.

The chain has TRBV11-2 and TRBJ2-7; TRBD1 agrees at 8 bases. V dropped 5 bases and J dropped 2; count of bases not matched to a gene: 2. The CDR3 has 13 amino acids. The germline V gene encodes CDR1 SGHAT and CDR2 FQNNGV. The CDR3, as DNA: TGTGCCAGCAGCCAACAGGGGGCCTACGAGCAGTACTTC. Translation gives CASSQQGAYEQYF. Full variable domain (rest looked up from reference TRBV11-2 and TRBJ2-7): EAGVAQSPRYKIIEKRQSVAFWCNPISGHATLYWYQQILGQGPKLLIQFQNNGVVDDSQLPKDRFSAERLKGVDSTLKIQPAKLEDSAVYLCASSQQGAYEQYFGPGTRLTVT.

The V and J genes are TRBV10-3 and TRBJ2-5; 7 bases map to TRBD1. With V trimmed by 6 bases and J by 4 bases, 8 bases remained unmatched. CDR1 ENHRY and CDR2 SYGVKD come from the germline V gene. This CDR3 has 14 amino acids. The CDR3 coding sequence is TGTGCCATCAGAAGGGGGCTCGGCGGAGAGACCCAGTACTTC. It specifies CAIRRGLGGETQYF.

V gene TRBV30 combines with J gene TRBJ2-3, with TRBD2 as a possible D gene (6 bases). V was trimmed by 4 bases and J by 2 bases, leaving 13 bases between them. Per germline, CDR1 GTSNPN and CDR2 SVGIG (reference sequence). There are 14 residues in the CDR3. CDR3 in DNA: TGTGCCTGGATGCAGCGGGTTATCACAGATACGCAGTATTTT. Amino acid sequence: CAWMQRVITDTQYF.

The CDR3 reads CASSLELAGITDTQYF. In DNA, the CDR3 is TGTGCCAGCAGCTTGGAACTAGCGGGTATTACAGATACGCAGTATTTT. The chain combines TRBV5-6 with TRBJ2-3; 9 bases match TRBD2. V gave up 0 bases and J gave up 3 bases; unmatched junction bases: 5. CDR3 size: 16 residues. From germline, CDR1 is SGHDT and CDR2 YYEEEE.

The rearrangement links TRBV4-1 to TRBJ2-1; 9 positions match TRBD1. V lost 0 bases to trimming and J lost 10 bases; unmatched junction nucleotides: 7. Germline CDR1 is MGHRA and CDR2 is YSYEKL. The CDR3 runs to 15 residues. The chain's CDR3 is CASSQDSGTGREQFF. Written as DNA, the CDR3 is TGCGCCAGCAGCCAAGACTCCGGGACAGGGAGGGAGCAGTTCTTC.

This chain uses TRBV25-1 with TRBJ1-2, with 8 bases identical to TRBD1. CDR1 MGHDK and CDR2 SYGVNS come from the germline V gene. J lost 4 bases, V lost 5 bases, and 9 bases had no gene match. The CDR3 is made up of 15 amino acids. In DNA form, the CDR3 reads TGTGCCAGCAGTCAAACAGGGGGGTCCCCCTATGGCTACACCTTC. It translates to CASSQTGGSPYGYTF.

CDR3 bases: TGTGCCAGCAGCTTGGGGCAGGGGAGCTATGGCTACACCTTC. It yields the protein CASSLGQGSYGYTF. The genes are TRBV5-4 and TRBJ1-2; D is possibly TRBD1 (6 bases). The CDR3 covers 14 residues. CDR1 is SGHNT, CDR2 YYREEE, per germline (reference sequence). V lost 0 bases and J lost 4, with 10 bases in between.

V gene TRBV2 combines with J gene TRBJ2-3; 12 bases match TRBD1. Trimming at V came to 6 bases and at J to 6 bases, leaving 4 bases not matched to a gene. CDR1 and CDR2 from the germline V gene are SNHLY and FYNNEI. The CDR3 spans 14 residues. The CDR3 nucleotides are TGTGCCAGCAGCGTGGGACAGGGGGCTGATACGCAGTATTTT. Residues: CASSVGQGADTQYF.

Points on this clone: The junction and the germline gene differ at one end; a read error may be behind it. The chain couples TRBV6-6 to TRBJ2-5; D might be TRBD1 or TRBD2, each matching 7 bases. The CDR3 is made up of 14 amino acids. In germline, CDR1 is MNHNY, CDR2 SVGAGI (reference sequence). The CDR3 loop is CASSDSGGVETQYF. The CDR3 DNA reads TGTGCCAGCAGTGACTCAGGGGGGGTAGAGACCCAGTACTTC.

This chain links TRBV29-1 with TRBJ2-7; 10 bases match TRBD1. Germline CDR1 is SQVTM and CDR2 is ANQGSEA. The CDR3 sequence is 14 residues long. V trimming: 6 bases; J trimming: 2 bases; junction bases outside the gene matches: 7. In DNA form, the CDR3 reads TGCAGCGTCCTCGGACAGGGGGTTACCTACGAGCAGTACTTC. Translated: CSVLGQGVTYEQYF.

V and J are TRBV18 and TRBJ1-3, with 7 positions matching TRBD1. Germline loops: CDR1 KGHSH, CDR2 LQKENI. The CDR3 extends over 16 amino acids. J was trimmed by 0 bases and V by 4 bases; bases with no gene match: 6. CDR3 amino acids: CASSRSAGGSGNTIYF. The CDR3 DNA follows: TGTGCCAGCTCACGATCTGCAGGGGGCTCTGGAAACACCATATATTTT.

The V and J genes are TRBV11-2 and TRBJ2-7, with TRBD2 identical over 9 bases. The germline CDR1 and CDR2 sequences are SGHAT and FQNNGV. The CDR3 totals 15 residues. Trimming cost V 2 bases and J 3 bases; bases outside gene matches: 5. CDR3 sequence reads: CASSLSKRGDYEQYF. The CDR3 DNA reads as TGTGCCAGCAGCTTAAGCAAGCGGGGGGACTACGAGCAGTACTTC.

J is TRBJ2-2 and V is TRBV5-1; the D is unclear. Trimming took 0 bases from V and 8 from J, leaving 17 bases between them. CDR3 length equals 16 residues. Germline V gene lookup returns CDR1 SGHRS and CDR2 YFSETQ. The CDR3 sequence: CASSLVAPEFGGELFF. In nucleotides, the CDR3 is TGCGCCAGCAGCTTGGTAGCCCCCGAATTCGGAGGGGAGCTGTTTTTT. The whole variable domain, remainder taken from reference TRBV5-1 and TRBJ2-2, is KAGVTQTPRYLIKTRGQQVTLSCSPISGHRSVSWYQQTPGQGLQFLFEYFSETQRNKGNFPGRFSGRQFSNSRSEMNVSTLELGDSALYLCASSLVAPEFGGELFFGEGSRLTVL.

The sample holds one count of this clone. V gene TRBV7-6 combines with J gene TRBJ2-2; the D gene is possibly TRBD2 (7 bases). Germline assignment: CDR1 SGHVS and CDR2 FNYEAQ. This CDR3 is built from 17 residues. The ends were cut back, 5 bases at V and 5 bases at J, with 21 bases in the middle. CDR3 DNA: TGTGCCAGCAGCCACTTCTTCGGGGGGCCGCTGACCGGGGAGCTGTTTTTT. Its protein product is CASSHFFGGPLTGELFF. Full variable domain (remainder filled in from reference TRBV7-6 and TRBJ2-2): GAGVSQSPRYKVTKRGQDVALRCDPISGHVSLYWYRQALGQGPEFLTYFNYEAQQDKSGLPNDRFSAERPEGSISTLTIQRTEQRDSAMYRCASSHFFGGPLTGELFFGEGSRLTVL.

The rearrangement links TRBV6-5 to TRBJ1-1, with D possibly being TRBD1 (5 bases). CDR1 is MNHEY, CDR2 SVGAGI, per germline. Trimming left V 10 bases short and J 0 bases short, with 12 bases between. The CDR3 totals 13 residues. CDR3 in DNA: TGTGCCACCCAGGGCAGTTTGAACACTGAAGCTTTCTTT. Amino acid sequence: CATQGSLNTEAFF.

The CDR3 nucleotides are TGCGCCAGCAGCCGAAGCGGGGCCGAATCACAAGAGACCCAGTACTTC. This codes for CASSRSGAESQETQYF. This chain links TRBV5-1 with TRBJ2-5; 7 positions match TRBD2. The CDR3 runs to 16 residues. Germline V gene sequence: CDR1 SGHRS, CDR2 YFSETQ. V shed 4 bases and J 2 bases; nucleotides not matched to a gene: 11.

This clone was observed a handful of times. This rearrangement joins TRBV5-6 to TRBJ1-1, with 9 bases matching TRBD1. The germline V gene has CDR1 SGHDT and CDR2 YYEEEE. With 0 bases clipped from V and 2 bases from J, the junction kept 8 bases outside the gene matches. This CDR3 spans 17 amino acids. This chain's CDR3 is CASSLGRTGVGNTEAFF. In DNA form, the CDR3 reads TGTGCCAGCAGCTTGGGTCGGACAGGGGTCGGAAACACTGAAGCTTTCTTT.

V is TRBV9 and J is TRBJ1-1; maybe TRBD1 (5 bases). Germline V gives CDR1 SGDLS, CDR2 YYNGEE. Trimming took off 0 bases at V and 2 bases at J, with 11 bases between the two ends. The CDR3 covers 15 residues. The DNA of the CDR3 is TGTGCCAGCAGCGTAGGTGGGGGAGGTAACACTGAAGCTTTCTTT. Translation: CASSVGGGGNTEAFF. The full variable domain, in which reference TRBV9 and TRBJ1-1 provide the parts outside the CDR3, is DSGVTQTPKHLITATGQRVTLRCSPRSGDLSVYWYQQSLDQGLQFLIQYYNGEERAKGNILERFSAQQFPDLHSELNLSSLELGDSALYFCASSVGGGGNTEAFFGQGTRLTVV.

This chain joins TRBV27 and TRBJ1-5; TRBD1 agrees at 7 bases. The V segment lost 5 bases and the J segment 6 bases; nucleotides outside the gene matches: 13. The CDR3 runs 16 residues. The germline V gene encodes CDR1 MNHEY and CDR2 SMNVEV (reference sequence). CDR3 nucleotide sequence: TGTGCCAGCAGTCCATTGAACAGGGGAGCGACTCAGCCCCAGCATTTT. This codes for CASSPLNRGATQPQHF.

This chain joins TRBV5-1 and TRBJ2-2, with a possible D match to TRBD2 (6 bases). Germline CDR1 reads SGHRS; CDR2 reads YFSETQ. This CDR3 has 16 amino acids. Trimming shortened V by 0 bases and J by 6 bases, and 15 bases separated the two germline ends. DNA for the CDR3: TGCGCCAGCAGCTTGGAGGCTTGGGGGGTAGCCGGGGAGCTGTTTTTT. Amino acid sequence: CASSLEAWGVAGELFF.

The chain employs TRBV29-1 and TRBJ2-5; 8 bases are a match to TRBD1. This CDR3 is 12 amino acids long. Germline V CDR1 and CDR2: SQVTM, ANQGSEA. Trimming took 7 bases from V and 3 from J; bases not matched to a gene: 4. CDR3 DNA: TGCAGCGGAAACAGGGGGGAAGAGACCCAGTACTTC. Protein product: CSGNRGEETQYF.

V is TRBV13 and J is TRBJ2-3; D uncertain. Deletions cut 3 bases from V and 4 bases from J, with 14 bases between. Germline V gene data show CDR1 as PRHDT and CDR2 as FYEKMQ (reference sequence). This CDR3 comprises 15 residues. CDR3 in amino acids: CASSLHARWPDTQYF. The CDR3 nucleotides read TGTGCCAGCAGCTTGCACGCCAGGTGGCCAGATACGCAGTATTTT.

The CDR3 region has the DNA TGTGCCAGCAGTCCGTTGGGGACTAGCGAAGAGACCCAGTACTTC. It codes for CASSPLGTSEETQYF. The chain uses TRBV7-9 and TRBJ2-5, with TRBD2 identical over 10 bases. V was clipped by 6 bases and J by 3 bases; unmatched bases: 7. This CDR3 is 15 amino acids long. The germline CDR1 and CDR2 sequences are SEHNR and FQNEAQ (reference sequence).

The V gene is TRBV5-1, the J gene TRBJ2-2, with TRBD1 matching over 7 bases. Looked up from germline, CDR1 is SGHRS and CDR2 is YFSETQ. The CDR3 spans 15 residues. V lost 4 bases and J lost 4; bases outside the gene matches: 7. CDR3 region: CASSTRQGATGELFF. The CDR3 DNA follows: TGCGCCAGCAGCACACGACAGGGCGCCACCGGGGAGCTGTTTTTT.